The T cell receptor (beta chain) under discussion was sequenced for a study of breast tumors, draining lymph nodes, adjacent tissues. One entry per CDR3 protein, called by TCRdb with MiXCR from the multiplex PCR reads. This repertoire shows 200,000 to 300,000 distinct CDR3 sequences, 30% found once; its top ten account for more than 0.85%. In this sample, this clonotype turned up many times. Germline V gives CDR1 SQVTM, CDR2 ANQGSEA. This CDR3 is 14 amino acids long. With 0 bases clipped from V and 1 base from J, the junction kept 2 bases outside the gene matches. Breast cancer patients provided tissue from their axillary draining lymph nodes.

Sequences were obtained from axillary lymph node tissue. This clonotype was sampled from a female donor with breast cancer. Some clones in this sample may be carry-over from other donors' samples. The J gene is TRBJ2-7, the V gene TRBV29-1, with 8 positions matching TRBD1. The CDR3 sequence: CSVEDRGRSYEQYF. CDR3 DNA: TGCAGCGTTGAAGACAGGGGGCGGTCCTACGAGCAGTACTTC.